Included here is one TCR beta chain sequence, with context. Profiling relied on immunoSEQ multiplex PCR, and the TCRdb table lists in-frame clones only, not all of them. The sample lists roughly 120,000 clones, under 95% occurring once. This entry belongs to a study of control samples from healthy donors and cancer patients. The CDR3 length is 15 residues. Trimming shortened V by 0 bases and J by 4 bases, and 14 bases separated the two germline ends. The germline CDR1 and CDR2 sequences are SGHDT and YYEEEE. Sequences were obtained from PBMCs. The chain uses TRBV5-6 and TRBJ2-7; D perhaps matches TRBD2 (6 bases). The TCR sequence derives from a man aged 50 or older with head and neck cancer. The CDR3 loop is CASSLAGGSSYEQYF. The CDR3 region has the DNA TGTGCCAGCAGCTTGGCTGGGGGGAGTTCTTACGAGCAGTACTTC.